Included here is one T cell receptor (beta chain) sequence, with context. The antigen is undetermined. The sample belongs to a study of T cell responses to AZD1222 COVID-19 vaccine. TCRdb's table, derived via immunoSEQ multiplex PCR, lists solely in-frame clones and lacks some. The table has approximately 110,000 clones, roughly 87% seen once. V shed 5 bases and J shed 5 bases, with 15 bases lying between them. This CDR3 region has 14 residues. From germline, CDR1 is LNHDA and CDR2 SQIVND (reference sequence). Points from the study as a whole: Reports indicate that nearly half of spike-specific TCRs are directed at unmutated variant regions. Spike as a whole was targeted by vaccine-associated CD4 TCRs, dominant at 160-218 and 743-854. Seropositivity was recorded at baseline in only six AZD1222 recipients.

This clonotype was obtained from an adult in good health. This chain links TRBV19 with TRBJ1-1, with D maybe TRBD1 (6 bases). The sequencing here drew on peripheral blood, taken on day 0 of AZD1222 vaccination. The CDR3 here is CASSFDRRGTEAFF. For the CDR3, the DNA is TGTGCCAGTAGTTTCGACAGGAGGGGGACTGAAGCTTTCTTT. The entire variable domain, with the rest obtained from reference TRBV19 and TRBJ1-1, is as follows: DGGITQSPKYLFRKEGQNVTLSCEQNLNHDAMYWYRQDPGQGLRLIYYSQIVNDFQKGDIAEGYSVSREKKESFPLTVTSAQKNPTAFYLCASSFDRRGTEAFFGQGTRLTVV.